The T cell receptor beta chain described here comes from a study of blood T cell repertoires in COVID-19. Study information: The United States, Italy and Spain provided the acute and convalescent COVID-19 samples. PBMCs, B-cell-depleted T cells, or T cells were the source of the cDNA or gDNA that made up the material.

Per the authors' pipeline: Counts of nucleated cells, estimated from reference gene primer amplification, were obtained. TCRdb's table, derived via immunoSEQ multiplex PCR, lists solely in-frame clones and lacks some. V, J and clone size derive from that table, while D and trimming were established from the DNA sequence. The table has over 350,000 clones, 86% seen once. This CDR3 is 16 amino acids long. Germline CDR1 is SGHAT and CDR2 is FQNNGV. V dropped 5 bases and J dropped 5; count of bases not matched to a gene: 13. The sample consisted of peripheral blood. This chain connects TRBV11-2 to TRBJ1-1, with 8 nucleotides matching TRBD1. The source is a woman aged 30 to 39 with active or convalescent COVID-19. The CDR3 region has the DNA TGTGCCAGCAGCCCAAATCGCCAGGGGGCAGGTACTGAAGCTTTCTTT. Protein sequence: CASSPNRQGAGTEAFF.